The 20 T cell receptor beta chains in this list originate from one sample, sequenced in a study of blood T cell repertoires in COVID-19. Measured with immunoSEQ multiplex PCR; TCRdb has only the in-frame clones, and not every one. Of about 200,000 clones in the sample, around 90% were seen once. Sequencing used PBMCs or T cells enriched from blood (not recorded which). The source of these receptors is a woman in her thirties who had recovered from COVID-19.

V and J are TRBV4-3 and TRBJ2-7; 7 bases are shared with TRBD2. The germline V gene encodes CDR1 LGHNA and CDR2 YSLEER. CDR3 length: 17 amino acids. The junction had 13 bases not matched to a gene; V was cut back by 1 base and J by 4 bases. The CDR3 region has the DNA TGCGCCAGCAGCCAAGGGAGGGAGGGCGAGATCTCTTACGAGCAGTACTTC. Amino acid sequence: CASSQGREGEISYEQYF.

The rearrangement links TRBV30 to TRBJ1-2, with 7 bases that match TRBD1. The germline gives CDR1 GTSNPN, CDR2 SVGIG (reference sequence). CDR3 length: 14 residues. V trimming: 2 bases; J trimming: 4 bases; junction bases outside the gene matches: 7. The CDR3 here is CAWSTPRGTYGYTF. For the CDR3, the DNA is TGTGCCTGGAGTACCCCCAGGGGGACCTATGGCTACACCTTC.

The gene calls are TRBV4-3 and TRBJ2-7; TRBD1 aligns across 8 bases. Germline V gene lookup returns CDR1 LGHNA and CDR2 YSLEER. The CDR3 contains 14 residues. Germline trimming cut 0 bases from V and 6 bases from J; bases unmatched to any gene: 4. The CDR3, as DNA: TGCGCCAGCAGCCAAGACGGGACAGGTCGCGAGCAGTACTTC. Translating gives CASSQDGTGREQYF.

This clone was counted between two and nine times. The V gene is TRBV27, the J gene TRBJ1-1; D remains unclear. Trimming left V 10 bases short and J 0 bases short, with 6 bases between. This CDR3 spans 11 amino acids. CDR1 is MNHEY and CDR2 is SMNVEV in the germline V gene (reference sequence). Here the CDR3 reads CATGVNTEAFF. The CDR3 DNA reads TGTGCCACCGGGGTGAACACTGAAGCTTTCTTT.

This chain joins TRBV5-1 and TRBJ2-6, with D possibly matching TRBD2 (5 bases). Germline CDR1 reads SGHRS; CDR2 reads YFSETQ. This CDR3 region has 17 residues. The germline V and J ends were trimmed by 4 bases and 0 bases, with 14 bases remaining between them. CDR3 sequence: CASSRWTANSGANVLTF. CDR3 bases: TGCGCCAGCAGCCGCTGGACTGCCAACTCTGGGGCCAACGTCCTGACTTTC.

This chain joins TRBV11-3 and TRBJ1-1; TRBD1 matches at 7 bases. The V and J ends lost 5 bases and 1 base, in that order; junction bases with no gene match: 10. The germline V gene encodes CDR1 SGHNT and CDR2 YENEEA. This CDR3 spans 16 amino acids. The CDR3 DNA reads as TGTGCCAGCAGCCTAGGACAGGTGCGATGGAACACTGAAGCTTTCTTT. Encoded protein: CASSLGQVRWNTEAFF.

The CDR3: CAISWGDSGNTIYF. The CDR3 bases are TGTGCCATCAGTTGGGGGGACTCTGGAAACACCATATATTTT. The V gene is TRBV10-3, the J gene TRBJ1-3, with D possibly TRBD1 on 5 matching bases. Between the trimmed V and J ends, which lost 5 bases and 0 bases, there was a span of 8 bases. CDR1 ENHRY and CDR2 SYGVKD come from the germline V gene. This CDR3 comprises 14 residues.

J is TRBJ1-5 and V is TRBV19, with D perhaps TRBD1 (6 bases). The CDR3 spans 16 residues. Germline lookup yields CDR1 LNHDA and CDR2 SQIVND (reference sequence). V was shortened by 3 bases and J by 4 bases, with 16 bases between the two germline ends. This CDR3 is CASSITGSAWNQPQHF. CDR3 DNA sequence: TGTGCCAGTAGTATCACAGGGAGCGCTTGGAATCAGCCCCAGCATTTT.

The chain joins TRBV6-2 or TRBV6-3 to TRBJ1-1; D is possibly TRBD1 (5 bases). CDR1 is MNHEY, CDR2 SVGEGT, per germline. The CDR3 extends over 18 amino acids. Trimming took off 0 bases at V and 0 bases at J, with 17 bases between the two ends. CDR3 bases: TGTGCCAGCAGTTACTCGAATGGCAGGGTTACGATGAACACTGAAGCTTTCTTT. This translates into CASSYSNGRVTMNTEAFF.

The CDR3 bases are TGTGCCAGCAGCTTCGGGACAGCCTGGGGCGGGGAGCTGTTTTTT. Protein sequence: CASSFGTAWGGELFF. This sequence joins TRBV7-2 and TRBJ2-2; 7 nucleotides line up with TRBD1. From germline, CDR1 is SGHTA and CDR2 FQGNSA. The CDR3 extends over 15 amino acids. Trimming at V came to 3 bases and at J to 7 bases, leaving 8 bases not matched to a gene.

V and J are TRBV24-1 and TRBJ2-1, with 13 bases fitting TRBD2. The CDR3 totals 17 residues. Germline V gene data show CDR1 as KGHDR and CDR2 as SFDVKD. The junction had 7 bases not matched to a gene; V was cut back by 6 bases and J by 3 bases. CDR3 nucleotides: TGTGCCACCAGTCCAACGGGACTAGCGGGACTCTACAATGAGCAGTTCTTC. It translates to CATSPTGLAGLYNEQFF.

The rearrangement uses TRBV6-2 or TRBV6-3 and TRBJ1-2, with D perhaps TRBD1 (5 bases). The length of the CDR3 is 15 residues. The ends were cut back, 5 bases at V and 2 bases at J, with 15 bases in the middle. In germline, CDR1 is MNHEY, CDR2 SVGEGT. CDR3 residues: CASSRSKGENYGYTF. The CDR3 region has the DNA TGTGCCAGCAGTCGATCCAAAGGGGAAAACTATGGCTACACCTTC.

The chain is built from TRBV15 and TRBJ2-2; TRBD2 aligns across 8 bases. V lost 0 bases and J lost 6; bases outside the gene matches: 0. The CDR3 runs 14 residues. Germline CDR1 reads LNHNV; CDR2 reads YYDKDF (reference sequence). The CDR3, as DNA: TGTGCCACCAGCAGAGAAGCGGGAGCCGGGGAGCTGTTTTTT. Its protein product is CATSREAGAGELFF. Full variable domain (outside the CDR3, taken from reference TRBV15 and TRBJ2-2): DAMVIQNPRYQVTQFGKPVTLSCSQTLNHNVMYWYQQKSSQAPKLLFHYYDKDFNNEADTPDNFQSRRPNTSFCFLDIRSPGLGDTAMYLCATSREAGAGELFFGEGSRLTVL.

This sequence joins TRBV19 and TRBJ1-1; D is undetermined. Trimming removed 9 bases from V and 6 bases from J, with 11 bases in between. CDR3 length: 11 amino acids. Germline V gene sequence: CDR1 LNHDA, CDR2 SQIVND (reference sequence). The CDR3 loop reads CASSSRAEAFF. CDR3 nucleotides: TGTGCCAGCTCCTCTCGGGCTGAAGCTTTCTTT.

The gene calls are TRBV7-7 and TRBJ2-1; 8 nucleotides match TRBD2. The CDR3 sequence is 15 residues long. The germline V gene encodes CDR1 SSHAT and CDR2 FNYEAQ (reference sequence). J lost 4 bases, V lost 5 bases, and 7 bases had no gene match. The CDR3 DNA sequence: TGTGCCAGCAGCCAAACGGCGGGAGGATACAATGAGCAGTTCTTC. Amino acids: CASSQTAGGYNEQFF.

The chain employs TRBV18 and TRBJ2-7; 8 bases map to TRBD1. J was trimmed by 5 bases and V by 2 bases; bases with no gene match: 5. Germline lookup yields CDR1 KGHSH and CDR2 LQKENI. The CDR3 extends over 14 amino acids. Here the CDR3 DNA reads TGTGCCAGCTCACCAAGGACAGGGTTGAACGAGCAGTACTTC. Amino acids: CASSPRTGLNEQYF.

The CDR3 loop reads CASSNALGTGGNQPQHF. In DNA form, the CDR3 reads TGTGCCAGCAGCAACGCTCTCGGAACAGGGGGGAATCAGCCCCAGCATTTT. The gene calls are TRBV21-1 and TRBJ1-5; TRBD1, the table's D call, lacks a check against the DNA. TRBV21-1 is labeled a pseudogene. The CDR3 has 17 residues.

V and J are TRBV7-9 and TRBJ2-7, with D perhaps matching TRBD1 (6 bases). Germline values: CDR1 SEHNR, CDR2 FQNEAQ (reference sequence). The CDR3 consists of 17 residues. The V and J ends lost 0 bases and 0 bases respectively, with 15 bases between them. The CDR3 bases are TGTGCCAGCAGCTTAGCGGCCGGGACACAGAGCTCCTACGAGCAGTACTTC. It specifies CASSLAAGTQSSYEQYF.

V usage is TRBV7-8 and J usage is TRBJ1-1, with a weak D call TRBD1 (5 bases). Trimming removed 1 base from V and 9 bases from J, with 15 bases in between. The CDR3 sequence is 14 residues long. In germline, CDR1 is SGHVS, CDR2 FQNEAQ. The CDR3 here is CASSLGAQGAKAFF. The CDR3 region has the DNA TGTGCCAGCAGCTTAGGGGCGCAAGGGGCAAAAGCTTTCTTT. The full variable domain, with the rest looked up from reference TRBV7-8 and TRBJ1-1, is GAGVSQSPRYKVAKRGQDVALRCDPISGHVSLFWYQQALGQGPEFLTYFQNEAQLDKSGLPSDRFFAERPEGSVSTLKIQRTQQEDSAVYLCASSLGAQGAKAFFGQGTRLTVV.

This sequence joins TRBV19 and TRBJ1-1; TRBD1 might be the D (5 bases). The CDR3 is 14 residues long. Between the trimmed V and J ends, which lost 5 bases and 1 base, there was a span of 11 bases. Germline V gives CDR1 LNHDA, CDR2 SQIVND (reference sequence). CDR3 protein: CASSLIGANTEAFF. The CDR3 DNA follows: TGTGCCAGTAGTTTGATAGGGGCGAACACTGAAGCTTTCTTT.